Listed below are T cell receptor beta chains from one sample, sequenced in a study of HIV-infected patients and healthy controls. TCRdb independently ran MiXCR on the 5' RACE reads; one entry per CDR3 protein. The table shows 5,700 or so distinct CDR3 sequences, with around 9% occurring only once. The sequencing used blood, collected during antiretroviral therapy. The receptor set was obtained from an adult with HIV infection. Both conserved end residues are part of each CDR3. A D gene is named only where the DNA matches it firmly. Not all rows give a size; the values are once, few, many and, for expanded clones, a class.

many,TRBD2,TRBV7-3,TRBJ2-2,TGTGCCAGCAGCTTAGGCCTAGCGGGAGCCACCGGGGAGCTGTTTTTT,CASSLGLAGATGELFF
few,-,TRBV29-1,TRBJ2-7,TGCAGCGCATGGCAGGGGAGGGTTAGCGAGCAGTACTTC,CSAWQGRVSEQYF
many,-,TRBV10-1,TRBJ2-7,TGCGCCAGCAGTGACGGGACACCCAACTACGAGCAGTACTTC,CASSDGTPNYEQYF
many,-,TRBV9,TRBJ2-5,TGTGCCAGCAGCCCGTACGACTGGACGGACGGCGGAGCGACCCAGTACTTC,CASSPYDWTDGGATQYF
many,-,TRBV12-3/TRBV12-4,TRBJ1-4,TGTGCCAGCAGTTTCGAGGCCCTAAATGAAAAACTGTTTTTT,CASSFEALNEKLFF
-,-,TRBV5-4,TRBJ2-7,TGTGCCAGCAGCTTTCCAGGCGGGCTGGAGCAGTACTTC,CASSFPGGLEQYF
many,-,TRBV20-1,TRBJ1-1,TGCAGTGTAATTTCTGGGGGAGGTGGCACTGAAGCTTTCTTT,CSVISGGGGTEAFF
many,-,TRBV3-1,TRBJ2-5,TGTGCCAGCAGCCAAGACGCGGCGGTCATGGAGACCCAGTACTTC,CASSQDAAVMETQYF
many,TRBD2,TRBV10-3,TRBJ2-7,TGTGCCATCGGTAAACTAGCGGGAGGGTCGCCCGCCTACGAGCAGTACTTC,CAIGKLAGGSPAYEQYF
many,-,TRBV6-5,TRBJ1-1,TGTGCCACCCGCCCTGAGTTGGTCACTGAAGCTTTCTTT,CATRPELVTEAFF
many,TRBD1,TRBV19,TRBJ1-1,TGTGCCAGTAGTATCGGGACAGGGTCCACTGAAGCTTTCTTT,CASSIGTGSTEAFF
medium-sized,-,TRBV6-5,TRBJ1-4,TGTGCCAGCAGTTACTCTAGAGGGGGGAGGGTGTTTTTT,CASSYSRGGRVFF
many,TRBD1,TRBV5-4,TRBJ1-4,TGTGCCAGCAGCCCCCAACAGGGGGCGGTGGAAAAACTGTTTTTT,CASSPQQGAVEKLFF
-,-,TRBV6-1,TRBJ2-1,TGTGCCAGCAGAAAGGGGGGATACAATGAGCAGTTCTTC,CASRKGGYNEQFF
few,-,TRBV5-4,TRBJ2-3,TGTGCCAGCAGCCTGCGTTCGGATACGCAGTATTTT,CASSLRSDTQYF
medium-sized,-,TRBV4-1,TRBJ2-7,TGCGCCAGCAGCCAATTTCTGGCGACCTACGAGCAGTACTTC,CASSQFLATYEQYF
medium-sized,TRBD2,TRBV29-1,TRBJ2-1,TGCAGCGTTGTCCCGGGACTAGCAAGTGACAATGAGCAGTTCTTC,CSVVPGLASDNEQFF
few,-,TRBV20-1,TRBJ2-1,TGCAGTGCTAGCGAGCGGTTATACAATGAGCAGTTCTTC,CSASERLYNEQFF